The 22 T cell receptor beta chains reported below all come from one sample, sequenced in a study of memory CD4+ T cells and cytomegalovirus serostatus. Sequencing used immunoSEQ multiplex PCR; TCRdb keeps in-frame clones, though not all of them. The sample consists of tens of thousands of clones, 60% to 80% of them appearing once. The sort gate was single viable CD3+CD4+CD8-CD45RO+ cells for memory CD4+ T cells. The source material was memory CD4+ T cells from blood. The receptors come from an adult in good health and CMV-seronegative.

This clone has only one observation. The gene calls are TRBV5-4 and TRBJ1-1; 9 bases fit TRBD1. The ends lost 5 bases at V and 4 bases at J; junction bases unmatched: 9. Per germline, CDR1 SGHNT and CDR2 YYREEE (reference sequence). The length of the CDR3 is 15 residues. The DNA of the CDR3 is TGTGCCAGCAGTCTCACACAGGGGGCGTTCACTGAAGCTTTCTTT. It specifies CASSLTQGAFTEAFF.

The chain carries TRBV2 and TRBJ2-5; D is perhaps TRBD2 (5 bases). Germline values: CDR1 SNHLY, CDR2 FYNNEI. Trimming stripped 6 bases from V and 5 bases from J, with 16 bases between. This CDR3 comprises 14 residues. In DNA, the CDR3 is TGTGCCAGCAGCTCAGGCGGGTATCAGGAGACCCAGTACTTC. As protein: CASSSGGYQETQYF.

The chain recombines TRBV4-1 with TRBJ1-4, with 7 bases aligning to TRBD1. Germline lookup yields CDR1 MGHRA and CDR2 YSYEKL. CDR3 size: 15 residues. After removal of 0 bases from V and 14 bases from J, the junction contained 12 bases not matched to a gene. The CDR3 reads CASSQDGTGAKRLFF. The DNA of the CDR3 is TGCGCCAGCAGCCAAGACGGTACAGGGGCTAAAAGGCTGTTTTTT.

The CDR3 DNA sequence: TGTGCCAGCAGCTTAGAAGGACTAGCCCCTAGCACAGATACGCAGTATTTT. This gives the protein CASSLEGLAPSTDTQYF. The V gene is TRBV13, the J gene TRBJ2-3; 8 bases agree with TRBD2. CDR3 length equals 17 residues. Germline loops: CDR1 PRHDT, CDR2 FYEKMQ (reference sequence). V lost 1 base and J lost 0; bases outside the gene matches: 6.

This chain connects TRBV14 to TRBJ2-7; maybe TRBD2 (5 bases). V lost 4 bases and J lost 2, with 9 bases in between. CDR1 is SGHDN and CDR2 is FVKESK in the germline V gene. This CDR3 is 13 amino acids long. The CDR3 reads CASSRPGTYEQYF. In DNA form, the CDR3 reads TGTGCCAGCAGCCGGCCGGGGACCTACGAGCAGTACTTC.

This sequence joins TRBV2 and TRBJ1-5; the match to TRBD1 covers 7 bases. The CDR3 has 14 residues. CDR1 and CDR2 (germline): SNHLY, FYNNEI. The V segment lost 8 bases and the J segment 1 base; nucleotides outside the gene matches: 5. This CDR3 is CASQTGLSNQPQHF. CDR3 coding DNA: TGTGCCAGCCAGACAGGGTTGAGCAATCAGCCCCAGCATTTT.

The rearrangement joins TRBV30 to TRBJ2-7; D is possibly TRBD2 (5 bases). The CDR3 runs 15 residues. V was cut by 0 bases and J by 0 bases, with 12 bases left in between. CDR1 GTSNPN and CDR2 SVGIG come from the germline V gene (reference sequence). CDR3 protein: CAWSVFGGGSYEQYF. The CDR3 DNA follows: TGTGCCTGGAGTGTATTCGGAGGTGGCTCCTACGAGCAGTACTTC.

CDR3 in DNA: TGCGCCAGCAGCCGGAAAACAGGGGCGGGGGTCACCGGGGAGCTGTTTTTT. It encodes CASSRKTGAGVTGELFF. The V call is TRBV4-3, the J call TRBJ2-2; D might be TRBD1 or TRBD2, each matching 7 bases. Germline V CDR1 and CDR2: LGHNA, YSLEER. V lost 4 bases and J 4 bases, leaving 19 bases between the germline ends. The CDR3 loop spans 17 amino acids.

The genes are TRBV28 and TRBJ2-1; D possibly uses TRBD1 or TRBD2 (5 bases each). The CDR3 extends over 17 amino acids. The germline CDR1 and CDR2 sequences are MDHEN and SYDVKM. The V and J ends lost 1 base and 0 bases respectively, with 13 bases between them. CDR3: CASSLSTGPSSYNEQFF. The DNA for the CDR3 is TGTGCCAGCAGTTTATCCACGGGACCCTCCTCCTACAATGAGCAGTTCTTC.

The rearrangement uses TRBV14 and TRBJ2-2; D possibly corresponds to TRBD1 (6 bases). The CDR3 is made up of 16 amino acids. Deletions cut 1 base from V and 7 bases from J, with 16 bases between. Germline CDR1 is SGHDN and CDR2 is FVKESK. CDR3 in DNA: TGTGCCAGCAGCCAAGTCCGGCAGGGGAATGGCGGGGAGCTGTTTTTT. This codes for CASSQVRQGNGGELFF.

The gene calls are TRBV6-1 and TRBJ2-2; 9 bases are shared with TRBD1. The CDR3 consists of 15 residues. V was clipped by 1 base and J by 6 bases; unmatched bases: 3. CDR1 is MNHNS and CDR2 is SASEGT in the germline V gene. The CDR3 here is CASSEDRGRSGELFF. As DNA, the CDR3 is TGTGCCAGCAGTGAAGACAGGGGGCGCTCCGGGGAGCTGTTTTTT.

The rearrangement joins TRBV27 to TRBJ2-3; D is possibly TRBD2 (6 bases). Germline CDR1 and CDR2: MNHEY and SMNVEV (reference sequence). V gave up 8 bases and J gave up 1 base, with 10 bases separating them. The CDR3 is made up of 13 amino acids. The CDR3 reads CASGSGGTDTQYF. Written as DNA, the CDR3 is TGTGCCAGCGGTTCGGGGGGCACAGATACGCAGTATTTT.

The genes are TRBV4-3 and TRBJ1-1, with D perhaps matching TRBD1 (6 bases). V lost 0 bases and J 10 bases, leaving 15 bases between the germline ends. The germline CDR1 and CDR2 sequences are LGHNA and YSLEER. This CDR3 is 14 amino acids long. DNA for the CDR3: TGCGCCAGCAGCCAAGATGGGGGGGCCCCCGGAGCTTTCTTT. Its translation is CASSQDGGAPGAFF.

The V call is TRBV5-1, the J call TRBJ2-2; D may be TRBD2 (5 bases). Germline V gene data show CDR1 as SGHRS and CDR2 as YFSETQ. Trimming took off 1 base at V and 5 bases at J, with 12 bases between the two ends. This CDR3 has 15 amino acids. This CDR3 is CASSLSGRRTGELFF. Here the CDR3 DNA reads TGCGCCAGCAGCTTGTCGGGCAGGAGGACCGGGGAGCTGTTTTTT.

This chain connects TRBV5-5 to TRBJ1-5; 7 nucleotides agree with TRBD1. Unmatched junction bases numbered 5, after V lost 4 bases and J lost 1 base. The V gene's germline CDR1 is SGHKS and CDR2 YYEKEE (reference sequence). CDR3 length: 15 amino acids. CDR3 DNA sequence: TGTGCCAGCAGCCAGGACAGGAGCAGCAATCAGCCCCAGCATTTT. The encoded protein is CASSQDRSSNQPQHF.

V is TRBV28 and J is TRBJ1-1; TRBD1 is a possible D gene (5 bases). Trimming took 3 bases from V and 11 from J, leaving 10 bases between them. Germline V CDR1 and CDR2: MDHEN, SYDVKM. The CDR3 is 11 amino acids. The CDR3 loop is CASSLGYRAFF. The CDR3 DNA sequence: TGTGCCAGCAGTTTGGGGTACAGGGCTTTCTTT.

The CDR3 spells CASSLGTVTYEQYF. CDR3 nucleotides: TGCGCCAGCAGCTTGGGGACAGTAACCTACGAGCAGTACTTC. V gene TRBV5-1 combines with J gene TRBJ2-7, with D maybe TRBD1 (6 bases). CDR3 length: 14 amino acids. V was clipped by 0 bases and J by 2 bases, with 9 bases between them. Germline V gives CDR1 SGHRS, CDR2 YFSETQ.

J is TRBJ1-1 and V is TRBV6-6; a weak D match, TRBD1 (5 bases). V shed 0 bases and J shed 1 base, with 12 bases lying between them. Germline lookup yields CDR1 MNHNY and CDR2 SVGAGI (reference sequence). The CDR3 consists of 16 residues. The CDR3 here is CASSYSRSQGNTEAFF. CDR3 coding DNA: TGTGCCAGCAGTTACTCGAGAAGTCAGGGGAACACTGAAGCTTTCTTT.

V is TRBV6-7 and J is TRBJ2-7; 9 nucleotides line up with TRBD2. TRBV6-7 is given ORF status, its function remaining uncertain. The CDR3 has 16 residues. Trimming removed 2 bases from V and 4 bases from J; junction bases left unmatched: 9. The CDR3 DNA sequence: TGTGCCAGCAGTTACGTTCATAGCGGGGGCCAATACGAGCAGTACTTC. It is translated as CASSYVHSGGQYEQYF.

The V and J genes are TRBV21-1 and TRBJ1-5. TRBV21-1 is termed a pseudogene. CDR3 length: 16 amino acids. The CDR3 coding sequence is TGTGCCAGCAGCAACTCGGGCAGGCTGCACAATCAGCCCCAGCATTTT. It specifies CASSNSGRLHNQPQHF.

V is TRBV5-4 and J is TRBJ1-2; 7 bases are a match to TRBD1. V dropped 1 base and J dropped 1; count of bases not matched to a gene: 1. Germline V gives CDR1 SGHNT, CDR2 YYREEE (reference sequence). The CDR3 is made up of 14 amino acids. For the CDR3, the DNA is TGTGCCAGCAGCTTGAACAGGGGTAACTATGGCTACACCTTC. Translated: CASSLNRGNYGYTF.

The rearrangement uses TRBV11-2 and TRBJ1-2, with D uncertain. V was pared by 2 bases and J by 0 bases, with 10 bases between. CDR3 length equals 15 residues. Germline loops: CDR1 SGHAT, CDR2 FQNNGV. CDR3 bases: TGTGCCAGCAGCTTATTACATACGGCTAACTATGGCTACACCTTC. It encodes CASSLLHTANYGYTF.